Listed below are T cell receptor beta chains from one sample, sequenced in a study of blood T cell repertoires in COVID-19. Some clones are missing from TCRdb's copy, which holds only in-frame ones; the method was immunoSEQ multiplex PCR. Among 170,000 or so clones, 70% to 90% were seen once, and the ten largest hold approximately 7%. The sequencing input was PBMCs or T cells enriched from blood (not recorded which). Source of these receptors: a woman aged 45-65 years who had recovered from COVID-19. Each CDR3 is given with its conserved first and last residue. D genes are given only for firm matches. Some rows mark clone size as missing; the rest say once, few, many or name a class of expanded clone.

J gene,clone size,D gene,V gene,CDR3 protein,CDR3 DNA
TRBJ2-3,NA,NA,TRBV7-3,CASSLTFRGDTQYF,TGTGCCAGCAGCTTAACGTTTCGGGGAGATACGCAGTATTTT
TRBJ1-3,NA,NA,TRBV6-5,CASSSRGGFGNTIYF,TGTGCCAGCAGTTCGCGGGGTGGATTTGGAAACACCATATATTTT
TRBJ2-3,few,TRBD1,TRBV7-2,CASSPNRGGTDTQYF,TGTGCCAGCAGCCCAAACAGGGGTGGCACAGATACGCAGTATTTT
TRBJ2-7,once,NA,TRBV5-4,CASSPTRQAYEQYF,TGTGCCAGCAGCCCTACTCGGCAGGCCTACGAGCAGTACTTC
TRBJ2-7,NA,TRBD2,TRBV4-2,CASGAGGQPVYEQYF,TGTGCCAGCGGGGCGGGGGGCCAACCTGTCTACGAGCAGTACTTC
TRBJ1-5,NA,NA,TRBV29-1,CSVEDAVNQPQHF,TGCAGCGTTGAAGATGCAGTCAATCAGCCCCAGCATTTT
TRBJ1-3,NA,TRBD1,TRBV30,CAWTGTVSGNTIYF,TGTGCCTGGACCGGGACAGTCTCTGGAAACACCATATATTTT
TRBJ1-5,NA,TRBD1,TRBV19,CASSMVAGGTLWPQHF,TGTGCCAGTAGTATGGTGGCAGGGGGGACTTTATGGCCCCAGCATTTT
TRBJ1-1,once,NA,TRBV9,CASSPRGQVDTEAFF,TGTGCCAGCAGCCCCCGTGGGCAGGTGGACACTGAAGCTTTCTTT
TRBJ2-7,NA,TRBD1,TRBV2,CASAAGTGGPYEQYF,TGTGCCAGCGCTGCGGGGACAGGGGGCCCCTACGAGCAGTACTTC
TRBJ1-2,NA,TRBD1,TRBV9,CASWTGSYGYTF,TGTGCCAGCTGGACAGGATCCTATGGCTACACCTTC
TRBJ1-1,once,NA,TRBV11-1,CATTRSRVRNTEAFF,TGTGCCACCACGAGATCCAGGGTCAGGAACACTGAAGCTTTCTTT
TRBJ1-4,NA,NA,TRBV11-3,CASSPREGVGEKLFF,TGTGCCAGCAGCCCGAGAGAGGGGGTTGGCGAAAAACTGTTTTTT
TRBJ2-3,NA,NA,TRBV14,CASSHISADTQYF,TGTGCCAGCAGCCATATTAGCGCAGATACGCAGTATTTT
TRBJ2-3,once,TRBD1,TRBV27,CASSLGQGTDTQYF,TGTGCCAGCAGTTTAGGACAGGGGACAGATACGCAGTATTTT
TRBJ2-7,NA,TRBD1,TRBV24-1,CATSPGGYEQYF,TGTGCCACCAGCCCAGGGGGTTACGAGCAGTACTTC
TRBJ1-2,NA,TRBD1,TRBV9,CASSGDRGGYTF,TGTGCCAGCAGCGGGGACAGGGGTGGCTACACCTTC
TRBJ2-2,NA,TRBD1,TRBV4-2,CASSQVWTGTTGELFF,TGTGCCAGCAGCCAAGTCTGGACAGGGACCACCGGGGAGCTGTTTTTT
TRBJ2-7,NA,NA,TRBV19,CASSYGTLASYEQYF,TGTGCCAGTAGTTATGGGACTCTAGCCTCCTACGAGCAGTACTTC
TRBJ2-6,NA,TRBD1,TRBV6-6,CASSHRDRGSGANVLTF,TGTGCCAGCAGTCACCGGGACAGGGGCTCTGGGGCCAACGTCCTGACTTTC
TRBJ2-3,NA,NA,TRBV7-9,CASSLGQPGGTDTQYF,TGTGCCAGCAGCTTAGGGCAGCCGGGTGGGACAGATACGCAGTATTTT
TRBJ2-1,NA,TRBD2,TRBV4-1,CASSYRDYPYNEQFF,TGCGCCAGCAGCTACCGGGACTATCCCTACAATGAGCAGTTCTTC
TRBJ1-1,NA,TRBD1,TRBV5-1,CASSLGTVNTEAFF,TGCGCCAGCAGCCTAGGGACAGTTAACACTGAAGCTTTCTTT
TRBJ2-3,NA,NA,TRBV7-9,CASSSTGGDTQYF,TGTGCCAGCAGCTCTACTGGAGGGGATACGCAGTATTTT
TRBJ1-2,few,TRBD1,TRBV19,CASSRDRADYGYTF,TGTGCCAGTAGTCGAGACAGGGCTGACTATGGCTACACCTTC
TRBJ2-1,NA,TRBD2,TRBV5-1,CASSLRPAGGRNEQFF,TGCGCCAGCAGCTTGCGCCCAGCGGGGGGTAGGAATGAGCAGTTCTTC
TRBJ2-3,NA,TRBD2,TRBV3-1/TRBV3-2,CASSQTEGLAAQYF,TGTGCCAGCAGCCAAACCGAAGGACTAGCGGCGCAGTATTTT
TRBJ1-2,NA,NA,TRBV10-3,CAISDQGTIYGYTF,TGTGCCATCAGTGACCAGGGTACGATTTATGGCTACACCTTC
TRBJ1-2,NA,NA,TRBV7-9,CASSLARQTFYGYTF,TGTGCCAGCAGCTTAGCCCGACAGACCTTCTATGGCTACACCTTC
TRBJ2-5,NA,TRBD2,TRBV7-2,CASSLAGGGGPKTQYF,TGTGCCAGCAGCTTAGCCGGCGGGGGGGGCCCGAAGACCCAGTACTTC
TRBJ1-6,once,NA,TRBV28,CASSLWRGQNNSPLHF,TGTGCCAGCAGTTTATGGAGGGGACAAAATAATTCACCCCTCCACTTT
TRBJ1-2,NA,NA,TRBV5-5,CASSSVRGNNYGYTF,TGTGCCAGCAGTTCCGTGCGGGGAAATAACTATGGCTACACCTTC
TRBJ1-6,once,NA,TRBV9,CASSVGQYNSPLHF,TGTGCCAGCAGCGTAGGACAGTATAATTCACCCCTCCACTTT
TRBJ2-3,once,NA,TRBV7-3,CASSSGGTQYF,TGTGCCAGCAGCTCCGGGGGTACGCAGTATTTT
TRBJ2-2,NA,TRBD2,TRBV6-2/TRBV6-3,CASSRSGDTGELFF,TGTGCCAGCAGTAGGAGCGGGGACACCGGGGAGCTGTTTTTT
TRBJ1-1,NA,NA,TRBV6-2/TRBV6-3,CASSSQPQVATEAFF,TGTGCCAGCAGTTCACAGCCGCAGGTGGCCACTGAAGCTTTCTTT
TRBJ2-1,once,TRBD2,TRBV29-1,CSVEGRGAPEFF,TGCAGCGTTGAAGGGCGGGGGGCCCCCGAGTTCTTC
TRBJ2-3,NA,NA,TRBV18,CASSLTSTDTQYF,TGTGCCAGCTCACTTACTTCCACAGATACGCAGTATTTT
TRBJ2-7,NA,NA,TRBV3-1/TRBV3-2,CASSRDLRQGLSYEQYF,TGTGCCAGCAGCCGAGATCTGAGACAGGGACTCTCCTACGAGCAGTACTTC
TRBJ2-4,once,NA,TRBV7-2,CASSSGVLGKNIQYF,TGTGCCAGCAGCTCCGGGGTTCTGGGCAAAAACATTCAGTACTTC
TRBJ2-7,once,TRBD2,TRBV27,CAISSRGGPSYEQYF,TGTGCCATCTCCTCTCGCGGGGGGCCGTCCTACGAGCAGTACTTC
TRBJ2-6,NA,NA,TRBV14,CASSPYRRFTLAGANVLTF,TGTGCCAGCAGCCCTTATCGGAGGTTCACTCTGGCTGGGGCCAACGTCCTGACTTTC
TRBJ2-5,NA,NA,TRBV3-1/TRBV3-2,CASSQRAGDPETQYF,TGTGCCAGCAGCCAACGAGCGGGTGACCCGGAGACCCAGTACTTC
TRBJ1-6,NA,NA,TRBV27,CASSSGRGFGSPLHF,TGTGCCAGCAGTTCAGGGCGGGGGTTCGGATCACCCCTCCACTTT
TRBJ2-7,NA,TRBD2,TRBV19,CASRDTSGGVSYEQYF,TGTGCCAGTAGGGATACTAGCGGGGGCGTCTCCTACGAGCAGTACTTC
TRBJ1-2,once,NA,TRBV19,CASNPGPGGVYGYTF,TGTGCCAGTAACCCTGGGCCGGGGGGCGTATATGGCTACACCTTC